The present T cell receptor (beta chain) was sequenced within a study of blood T cell repertoires in COVID-19 (dated by TCRdb to about 2020). Concerning the study at large: The collaborator samples originated in the United States, Italy and Spain and spanned the acute and convalescent phases of COVID-19. The samples were drawn from the first 160 participants of the ongoing ImmuneRACE study and from some 1,300 subjects provided by 6 global collaborators. The repertoires were released in a freely available public database intended as a resource for research on the immune response to SARS-CoV-2. A de-identified subject ID, COVID-19 status, age in years and sex were almost always included in the sample metadata. Where HLA class I and class II types were available, the types were taken from metadata supplied by the sample provider, not from assay-based typing. The dataset comprised deeply sampled blood TCRbeta repertoires from subjects exposed to, actively infected with, or recovered from COVID-19. The material from the prospective study consisted of cDNA or gDNA derived from T cells, B-cell-depleted T cells, or PBMCs.

Summary of the overall study and its limitations: How much clinical and demographic metadata was included differed by source and by participant, and the metadata was provided uncurated.

This clone was observed a handful of times. No cognate antigen has been identified for it. No quality values exist for individual bases; no much larger clone is one base distant. Each collaborating institution followed its own protocols to collect whole blood in K2EDTA tubes. For TCRbeta analysis, collaborators shipped samples in one of three forms: frozen whole blood, isolated PBMCs, or DNA extracted from either of those sample types. Looking up the germline V gene yields CDR1 LGHNA and CDR2 YNFKEQ. Trimming takes 1 base from V and 3 bases from J, and the germline ends sit 15 bases apart. The cysteine opens and the phenylalanine closes a CDR3 of 17 amino acids. Only the CDR3 region is kept as DNA, spanning 51 bases read in frame from base 1. The immunoSEQ Assay, a bias-controlled multiplex PCR, was used to amplify TCRbeta CDR3 regions from genomic DNA. Under the source paper's analysis protocol: Nucleated cell counts per sample were estimated from amplification of reference gene primers within the assay. Sequence reads were collapsed and filtered to measure the absolute abundance of every unique TCRbeta CDR3 rearrangement. For each sample, productive Simpson clonality was calculated as the square root of Simpson's diversity index across productive rearrangements. As stored in TCRdb, this immuneACCESS dataset retains in-frame rearrangements with V and J assigned. A fraction of the clones does not appear; measured against another copy, unresolved V genes explain less than half of the discrepancy, and the remainder lacks a known reason. That table supplies the V and J calls and clone size; D and trimming were determined from the DNA. This sample has 120,000 or so clones in its table, and around four fifths of those were observed once. The ten largest clones capture about 25% of the sample.

Material: peripheral blood. The sequence joins TRBV4-2 to TRBJ1-4; TRBD1 might be the D gene, on 5 matching bases. This clonotype was obtained from a human donor in a cohort sampled during active COVID-19. The nucleotides are TGTGCCAGCAGCCAAGCCTCCTCCAGGGCCTCTAATGAAAAACTGTTTTTT. This codes for CASSQASSRASNEKLFF.